Listed below are T cell receptor beta chains from one sample, sequenced in a study of CD8 T cells in Susac syndrome. MiXCR, run by TCRdb on the immunoSEQ multiplex PCR reads, gives a single entry per CDR3 protein. The data show 75,000 to 100,000 distinct CDR3 sequences, 85% to 95% seen once. Sequenced material: CD8+ T cells from PBMCs. These receptors were collected from a human donor in good health. Each CDR3 is given with its conserved first and last residue. D genes are given only for firm matches. Size is stated for part of the rows, as once, few or many counts, or as a class when the clone is expanded.

CDR3 protein	CDR3 DNA	V gene	J gene	D gene	clone size
CASSVEPSAETQYF	TGTGCCAGCAGCGTAGAGCCTAGCGCGGAGACCCAGTACTTC	TRBV9	TRBJ2-5	NA	NA
CASSFGQGNTDTQYF	TGCGCCAGCAGCTTTGGACAGGGGAACACAGATACGCAGTATTTT	TRBV5-1	TRBJ2-3	TRBD1	NA
CAGRPGAPNYGYTF	TGTGCCGGACGTCCCGGTGCTCCAAACTATGGCTACACCTTC	TRBV28	TRBJ1-2	NA	NA
CASSRQGNSNQPQHF	TGTGCCAGCAGCCGACAGGGAAATAGCAATCAGCCCCAGCATTTT	TRBV9	TRBJ1-5	TRBD1	NA
CASSLGIQGADTQYF	TGTGCCAGCAGCTTAGGCATACAGGGGGCCGATACGCAGTATTTT	TRBV13	TRBJ2-3	TRBD1	NA
CASTPGTSGKVDTQYF	TGTGCCAGCACCCCAGGGACTAGCGGCAAGGTAGATACGCAGTATTTT	TRBV12-3/TRBV12-4	TRBJ2-3	TRBD2	NA
CAARGPSKFRDTQYF	TGTGCGGCCAGGGGGCCCTCAAAATTCAGAGATACGCAGTATTTT	TRBV27	TRBJ2-3	TRBD1	NA
CASSWDRNAWLLETQYF	TGTGCCAGCAGCTGGGACAGAAACGCGTGGTTGTTGGAGACCCAGTACTTC	TRBV6-1	TRBJ2-5	TRBD1	NA
CASSLAPSTPGELFF	TGTGCCAGCAGCTTAGCTCCGTCCACCCCCGGGGAGCTGTTTTTT	TRBV7-9	TRBJ2-2	NA	NA
CASSIGHWMNTEAFF	TGTGCCAGCAGTATCGGACACTGGATGAACACTGAAGCTTTCTTT	TRBV6-1	TRBJ1-1	NA	NA
CSVEGVPTSPYEQYF	TGCAGCGTTGAAGGGGTGCCTACCTCCCCCTACGAGCAGTACTTC	TRBV29-1	TRBJ2-7	NA	NA
CASRVVNDDGYTF	TGTGCCAGCAGAGTTGTGAATGACGATGGCTACACCTTC	TRBV5-4	TRBJ1-2	NA	NA
CASSRGTNTEAFF	TGTGCCAGCAGCCGCGGGACGAACACTGAAGCTTTCTTT	TRBV9	TRBJ1-1	NA	NA
CASSFSLNEQYF	TGTGCCAGCAGCTTCTCCTTAAACGAGCAGTACTTC	TRBV11-2	TRBJ2-7	NA	NA
CATSSSLDANQPQHF	TGTGCCACCAGCAGCTCCTTGGATGCCAATCAGCCCCAGCATTTT	TRBV15	TRBJ1-5	NA	NA
CASSVGTRTNEQFF	TGTGCCAGCAGCGTAGGAACTAGGACGAATGAGCAGTTCTTC	TRBV9	TRBJ2-1	NA	NA
CASSSGRLAGKNIQYF	TGTGCCAGCAGTTCGGGGCGACTAGCGGGGAAAAACATTCAGTACTTC	TRBV12-3/TRBV12-4	TRBJ2-4	TRBD2	few
CSARAEGRTDTQYF	TGCAGTGCTAGAGCGGAGGGGAGGACAGATACGCAGTATTTT	TRBV20-1	TRBJ2-3	NA	NA
CASSYFIQGANYGYTF	TGCGCCAGCAGCTACTTCATCCAGGGAGCTAACTATGGCTACACCTTC	TRBV5-1	TRBJ1-2	NA	NA
CASSPGGLYEQYF	TGTGCCAGCAGCCCAGGGGGGCTATACGAGCAGTACTTC	TRBV5-4	TRBJ2-7	NA	NA
CANPPLMRTGELFF	TGTGCCAACCCCCCCTTGATGCGCACCGGGGAGCTGTTTTTT	TRBV7-9	TRBJ2-2	NA	NA
CASSLTTARELFF	TGTGCCAGCAGTTTAACTACTGCACGGGAGCTGTTTTTT	TRBV27	TRBJ2-2	NA	NA
CASSLPGRNTEAFF	TGTGCCAGCAGTTTACCGGGGAGGAACACTGAAGCTTTCTTT	TRBV27	TRBJ1-1	NA	NA
CASRRRGRRGTEAFF	TGTGCCAGCAGGAGGAGGGGGCGCAGGGGCACTGAAGCTTTCTTT	TRBV7-2	TRBJ1-1	TRBD1	NA
CATSDREGLTGAFF	TGTGCCACCAGTGATCGCGAGGGCCTGACAGGAGCTTTCTTT	TRBV24-1	TRBJ1-1	NA	NA
CASRGFEAYYGYTF	TGCGCCAGCAGGGGGTTTGAGGCCTACTATGGCTACACCTTC	TRBV5-1	TRBJ1-2	NA	NA
CSVLGLTLSYEQYF	TGCAGCGTGCTGGGACTAACCCTGTCCTACGAGCAGTACTTC	TRBV29-1	TRBJ2-7	TRBD2	NA
CASSRRGRRTGELFF	TGTGCCAGCAGCCGCAGGGGGCGACGGACCGGGGAGCTGTTTTTT	TRBV3-1	TRBJ2-2	TRBD1	NA
CACFHEKLFF	TGTGCCTGCTTCCATGAAAAACTGTTTTTT	TRBV30	TRBJ1-4	NA	NA
CASRGESLLAKNIQYF	TGTGCCAGCAGGGGAGAGAGTCTTTTAGCCAAAAACATTCAGTACTTC	TRBV6-6	TRBJ2-4	NA	NA
CASSSPPTGLDPDTQYF	TGTGCCAGCAGCTCACCCCCGACAGGGTTGGACCCAGATACGCAGTATTTT	TRBV7-9	TRBJ2-3	TRBD1	NA
CASSPGTSRHEQFF	TGTGCCAGCAGCCCCGGGACTAGTCGGCATGAGCAGTTCTTC	TRBV11-2	TRBJ2-1	TRBD2	NA
CASILGLVTTGELFF	TGTGCCAGCATCCTAGGACTAGTTACCACCGGGGAGCTGTTTTTT	TRBV12-3/TRBV12-4	TRBJ2-2	TRBD2	once
CASSVGDGEAFF	TGTGCCAGCAGCGTAGGGGATGGAGAAGCTTTCTTT	TRBV9	TRBJ1-1	NA	NA
CASGTETQYF	TGTGCCAGCGGGACAGAGACCCAGTACTTC	TRBV6-2/TRBV6-3	TRBJ2-5	NA	few
CASSFPPVSENTGELFF	TGTGCCAGCAGCTTCCCTCCCGTTAGCGAGAACACCGGGGAGCTGTTTTTT	TRBV7-9	TRBJ2-2	NA	NA
CASSQETGQPQHF	TGTGCCAGCAGCCAAGAAACTGGCCAGCCCCAGCATTTT	TRBV14	TRBJ1-5	NA	NA
CASTRHDRTDTQYF	TGTGCCAGCACTCGTCATGACCGTACAGATACGCAGTATTTT	TRBV27	TRBJ2-3	NA	NA
CASSYAGEEETQYF	TGTGCCAGCAGTTACGCAGGGGAGGAAGAGACCCAGTACTTC	TRBV12-3/TRBV12-4	TRBJ2-5	NA	NA
CASSEVGVGSYNEQFF	TGTGCCAGCAGTGAAGTAGGGGTCGGCTCCTACAATGAGCAGTTCTTC	TRBV2	TRBJ2-1	NA	once
CASTLRGASGGYTF	TGTGCCAGCACCTTACGGGGGGCATCAGGTGGCTACACCTTC	TRBV6-5	TRBJ1-2	NA	NA
CASGGGRETQYF	TGTGCCAGCGGAGGGGGAAGGGAGACCCAGTACTTC	TRBV9	TRBJ2-5	NA	NA
CASSYQPSGPTGELFF	TGTGCCAGCAGCTACCAACCGTCGGGGCCCACCGGGGAGCTGTTTTTT	TRBV7-6	TRBJ2-2	NA	NA
CASGGRLNTEAFF	TGTGCCAGCGGCGGACGGCTGAACACTGAAGCTTTCTTT	TRBV2	TRBJ1-1	NA	NA
CASSVDGEETQYF	TGTGCCAGCAGCGTAGATGGGGAAGAGACCCAGTACTTC	TRBV9	TRBJ2-5	NA	NA
CASSLARAFTDTQYF	TGTGCCAGCAGCCTAGCCCGGGCATTCACAGATACGCAGTATTTT	TRBV5-6	TRBJ2-3	NA	once
CATSRLAGTDTQYF	TGTGCCACCAGCAGACTAGCGGGAACAGATACGCAGTATTTT	TRBV15	TRBJ2-3	TRBD2	NA
CASSQDRVKGLFF	TGCGCCAGCAGCCAAGACCGTGTGAAAGGGCTGTTTTTT	TRBV4-1	TRBJ1-4	NA	NA
CASSYPRRAEQYF	TGTGCCAGCAGCTACCCCCGGCGCGCCGAGCAGTACTTC	TRBV7-9	TRBJ2-7	NA	NA
CASSLEVGTDTQYF	TGCGCCAGCAGCTTGGAAGTAGGAACAGATACGCAGTATTTT	TRBV5-1	TRBJ2-3	NA	once
CASSLAGEREQFF	TGTGCCAGCAGCTTAGCTGGCGAAAGGGAGCAGTTCTTC	TRBV7-8	TRBJ2-1	NA	NA
CASSPFSGGAETQYF	TGTGCCAGCAGCCCCTTTAGCGGGGGGGCGGAGACCCAGTACTTC	TRBV5-4	TRBJ2-5	TRBD2	NA
CATSDRQSSNQPQHF	TGTGCCACCAGTGACCGACAGAGCAGCAATCAGCCCCAGCATTTT	TRBV24-1	TRBJ1-5	NA	NA
CASSRGMGQNTIYF	TGTGCCAGCAGTAGGGGGATGGGGCAAAACACCATATATTTT	TRBV7-3	TRBJ1-3	NA	NA
CSAKSPGLGTETQYF	TGCAGTGCTAAATCCCCGGGACTAGGGACGGAGACCCAGTACTTC	TRBV20-1	TRBJ2-5	TRBD2	NA